This T cell receptor beta chain emerged from a study of cytomegalovirus exposure and HLA in healthy donors. Concerning this clone: What it binds is unknown.

This CDR3 has 14 amino acids. The V end was cut by 4 bases, the J end by 6 bases, with 13 bases between. Germline V lookup: CDR1 SGDLS, CDR2 YYNGEE. General study findings and limits: The study put roughly 160 TCR beta chains on its list as cytomegalovirus-associated.

Vbeta (60) and Jbeta (13) primers were used in the PCR. Data came from immunoSEQ multiplex PCR; TCRdb stores just in-frame clones and leaves some out. The top ten hold roughly 5% of the sample, which has roughly 100,000 clones, around three quarters seen once. Material for sequencing was PBMCs. The chain recombines TRBV9 with TRBJ2-2, with D maybe TRBD1 (7 bases). This TCR was recovered from a female donor in good health and CMV-seropositive. The CDR3 protein is CASSPARGAGELFF. The CDR3 DNA reads as TGTGCCAGCAGCCCCGCCAGGGGGGCCGGGGAGCTGTTTTTT.